This T cell receptor (beta chain) is from a study of T cell responses to AZD1222 COVID-19 vaccine. TCRdb's table, derived via immunoSEQ multiplex PCR, lists solely in-frame clones and lacks some. The repertoire holds 85,000 to 100,000 clones, with about nine tenths as singletons. Study-wide results and limits: White British ancestry dominated among donors, who included more females, and clonal diversity was possibly underestimated.

The V and J ends lost 3 bases and 7 bases, in that order; junction bases with no gene match: 6. Germline lookup yields CDR1 KGHSH and CDR2 LQKENI. The length of the CDR3 is 16 residues. In regard to this clone: Its antigen remains unknown.

The sample here was peripheral blood, taken on day 0 of AZD1222 vaccination. This TCR came from an adult in good health. The chain employs TRBV18 and TRBJ2-1; 13 bases match TRBD2. CDR3 in DNA: TGTGCCAGCTCACCCTGGACTAGCGGGAGTTTTAATGAGCAGTTCTTC. Its protein product is CASSPWTSGSFNEQFF.